Each of the 26 T cell receptor beta chains below was sequenced from the same sample in a study of T cells in Graves' hyperthyroidism and ophthalmopathy. Using RNA transcripts as the source, TCR beta CDR3 regions were amplified. The HTBI set primed first-round TCR CDR3 RT-PCR. TCRdb passed the multiplex PCR reads through MiXCR, listing each CDR3 protein once. The sample has approximately 690,000 distinct CDR3 sequences, about 20% seen once. Sequencing was performed on blood. The receptor set was obtained from a man aged 30-40 years with Graves' ophthalmopathy.

This clonotype was recorded only once. This chain connects TRBV4-1 to TRBJ2-1; a weak D match, TRBD2 (6 bases). V lost 0 bases and J lost 8, with 17 bases in between. Germline assignment: CDR1 MGHRA and CDR2 YSYEKL. The length of the CDR3 is 16 residues. The CDR3 sequence is CASSQDPASVRDEQFF. The CDR3 nucleotides are TGCGCCAGCAGCCAAGATCCGGCTAGCGTCCGGGATGAGCAGTTCTTC.

The V gene is TRBV18, the J gene TRBJ2-5; unclear D gene. The CDR3 covers 18 residues. V gave up 0 bases and J gave up 4 bases, with 21 bases separating them. Germline lookup yields CDR1 KGHSH and CDR2 LQKENI. This CDR3 is CASSPPRQNGESAETQYF. In DNA, the CDR3 is TGTGCCAGCTCACCACCCCGACAAAATGGGGAATCGGCAGAGACCCAGTACTTC.

Many counts were recorded for this clonotype. The chain employs TRBV12-3 or TRBV12-4 and TRBJ2-7; 13 nucleotides match TRBD2. The CDR3 length is 16 residues. V was pared by 6 bases and J by 2 bases, with 7 bases of the junction left unmatched. The CDR3 loop reads CASSAPGTSGTYEQYF. The DNA of the CDR3 is TGTGCCAGCAGCGCACCCGGGACTAGCGGGACCTACGAGCAGTACTTC.

The chain couples TRBV2 to TRBJ1-2; TRBD1 agrees at 7 bases. Germline CDR1 reads SNHLY; CDR2 reads FYNNEI. This CDR3 has 15 amino acids. Trimming at V came to 2 bases and at J to 3 bases, leaving 6 bases not matched to a gene. The CDR3 coding sequence is TGTGCCAGCAGTGAAAGGGGGCAGGGGTACTATGGCTACACCTTC. Amino acids: CASSERGQGYYGYTF.

This clonotype has a count of ten or more. This chain links TRBV2 with TRBJ2-2, with no clear D. V was trimmed by 3 bases and J by 8 bases, leaving 16 bases between them. The CDR3 loop spans 15 amino acids. Germline loops: CDR1 SNHLY, CDR2 FYNNEI. CDR3 sequence (DNA): TGTGCCAGCAGTGAGAACAGCTTCGTATTTGGGGAGCTGTTTTTT. Amino acids: CASSENSFVFGELFF.

This clonotype was seen repeatedly, ten times or more. The chain joins TRBV6-1 to TRBJ1-5, with unresolved D. The V gene's germline CDR1 is MNHNS and CDR2 SASEGT. The CDR3 has 15 residues. V lost 0 bases and J lost 0, with 6 bases in between. The CDR3 protein is CASSEARYSNQPQHF. In DNA, the CDR3 is TGTGCCAGCAGTGAAGCAAGGTATAGCAATCAGCCCCAGCATTTT.

There are a few counts of this clonotype. The chain recombines TRBV20-1 with TRBJ2-7; no reliable D call. The germline V and J ends were trimmed by 0 bases and 2 bases, with 14 bases remaining between them. CDR1 is DFQATT and CDR2 is SNEGSKA in the germline V gene (reference sequence). This CDR3 region has 15 residues. CDR3 bases: TGCAGTGCTAGAGATCTGAGTAGTATGGCCTACGAGCAGTACTTC. Translated: CSARDLSSMAYEQYF.

This clonotype was seen many times. This chain joins TRBV3-1 and TRBJ1-1, with unresolved D. This CDR3 is 12 amino acids long. The germline gives CDR1 LGHDT, CDR2 YNNKEL (reference sequence). Trimming stripped 6 bases from V and 2 bases from J, with 7 bases between. CDR3 region: CASRLGNTEAFF. CDR3 nucleotides: TGTGCCAGCAGGCTCGGTAACACTGAAGCTTTCTTT. The complete variable domain, with remaining parts taken from reference TRBV3-1 and TRBJ1-1, reads DTAVSQTPKYLVTQMGNDKSIKCEQNLGHDTMYWYKQDSKKFLKIMFSYNNKELIINETVPNRFSPKSPDKAHLNLHINSLELGDSAVYFCASRLGNTEAFFGQGTRLTVV.

This clonotype was seen ten or more times. The CDR3 reads CASSQDGTAYNEQFF. Here the CDR3 DNA reads TGTGCCAGCAGCCAAGATGGGACTGCCTACAATGAGCAGTTCTTC. This sequence joins TRBV3-1 and TRBJ2-1, with D possibly matching TRBD2 (6 bases). In germline, CDR1 is LGHDT, CDR2 YNNKEL (reference sequence). This CDR3 region has 15 residues. V was shortened by 0 bases and J by 2 bases, with 8 bases between the two germline ends.

This clonotype appeared once. This chain connects TRBV20-1 to TRBJ2-2; D is perhaps TRBD2 (6 bases). V lost 1 base and J lost 1, with 7 bases in between. The CDR3 contains 14 residues. CDR1 is DFQATT and CDR2 is SNEGSKA in the germline V gene (reference sequence). The CDR3 sequence: CSARAGVNTGELFF. CDR3 nucleotide sequence: TGCAGTGCTAGAGCGGGAGTGAACACCGGGGAGCTGTTTTTT.

There are many counts of this clonotype. The chain recombines TRBV5-1 with TRBJ2-7, with 9 bases lining up with TRBD2. Trimming cost V 5 bases and J 2 bases; bases outside gene matches: 14. Germline V gene data show CDR1 as SGHRS and CDR2 as YFSETQ. The CDR3 spans 17 residues. CDR3 residues: CASRTTAGLALPYEQYF. The DNA of the CDR3 is TGCGCCAGCAGAACGACCGCCGGACTAGCGCTACCCTACGAGCAGTACTTC.

The gene calls are TRBV20-1 and TRBJ2-5; 11 positions match TRBD1. V shed 4 bases, J shed 5 bases, and the junction held 9 bases outside the gene matches. The germline V gene has CDR1 DFQATT and CDR2 SNEGSKA (reference sequence). The CDR3 spans 15 residues. The CDR3 DNA follows: TGCAGTGCTAACAACCGGGACAGGGGGGTGGAGACCCAGTACTTC. Amino acids: CSANNRDRGVETQYF.

The chain carries TRBV30 and TRBJ2-2; 7 positions match TRBD2. The CDR3 totals 15 residues. Germline V CDR1 and CDR2: GTSNPN, SVGIG (reference sequence). V dropped 2 bases and J dropped 1; count of bases not matched to a gene: 4. The CDR3 sequence is CAWSPSGLNTGELFF. CDR3 sequence (DNA): TGTGCCTGGAGTCCTAGCGGTCTGAACACCGGGGAGCTGTTTTTT.

This clonotype was seen at least ten times. V is TRBV12-3 or TRBV12-4 and J is TRBJ2-7, with 9 bases identical to TRBD1. V lost 5 bases, J lost 3 bases, and 8 bases stayed unmatched. This CDR3 is 15 amino acids long. This CDR3 reads CASSTADRGDYEQYF. DNA for the CDR3: TGTGCCAGCAGTACTGCGGACAGGGGAGACTACGAGCAGTACTTC.

The sample holds one count of this clonotype. The chain is built from TRBV6-1 and TRBJ2-5, with 8 bases matching TRBD1. CDR1 is MNHNS, CDR2 SASEGT, per germline. V lost 5 bases, J lost 4 bases, and 6 bases stayed unmatched. The CDR3 is made up of 14 amino acids. CDR3 sequence: CASSHTGGLETQYF. The CDR3 nucleotides are TGTGCCAGCAGTCACACAGGGGGGTTAGAGACCCAGTACTTC.

The gene calls are TRBV28 and TRBJ2-3; tentative D call: TRBD1 (6 bases). V was clipped by 11 bases and J by 3 bases, with 15 bases between them. Germline-derived CDR1 and CDR2 are MDHEN and SYDVKM. The CDR3 is made up of 13 amino acids. The CDR3 DNA is TGTGCCGCCGGGACAACTAGAACAGATACGCAGTATTTT. It encodes CAAGTTRTDTQYF.

This clonotype has a handful of counts. CDR3 in DNA: TGTGCCAGCAGCACCAGGGACAGCGTCTCTGGGGCCAACGTCCTGACTTTC. Translated, it gives CASSTRDSVSGANVLTF. This chain joins TRBV7-8 and TRBJ2-6; TRBD1 matches at 7 bases. This CDR3 region has 17 residues. CDR1 is SGHVS, CDR2 FQNEAQ, per germline. J lost 0 bases, V lost 5 bases, and 7 bases had no gene match.

Here the CDR3 DNA reads TGCGCCAGCACTATTGGGACCGCTAGCACAGATACGCAGTATTTT. Translated, it gives CASTIGTASTDTQYF. This chain joins TRBV5-1 and TRBJ2-3, with D perhaps matching TRBD1 or TRBD2 (5 bases each). Germline V lookup: CDR1 SGHRS, CDR2 YFSETQ. The CDR3 has 15 amino acids. The ends were cut back, 6 bases at V and 0 bases at J, with 14 bases in the middle. Variable domain in full (rest from reference TRBV5-1 and TRBJ2-3): KAGVTQTPRYLIKTRGQQVTLSCSPISGHRSVSWYQQTPGQGLQFLFEYFSETQRNKGNFPGRFSGRQFSNSRSEMNVSTLELGDSALYLCASTIGTASTDTQYFGPGTRLTVL.

The rearrangement uses TRBV29-1 and TRBJ1-5, with a possible D match to TRBD1 (6 bases). The CDR3 is 15 amino acids. V was trimmed by 6 bases and J by 7 bases, leaving 22 bases between them. The germline V gene encodes CDR1 SQVTM and CDR2 ANQGSEA. CDR3: CSVSVLQGFEQPQHF. The CDR3 bases are TGCAGCGTCTCCGTACTACAGGGTTTTGAGCAGCCCCAGCATTTT.

The rearrangement uses TRBV6-5 and TRBJ2-2; TRBD1 is a possible D gene (6 bases). V lost 2 bases and J lost 2, with 12 bases in between. Germline V lookup: CDR1 MNHEY, CDR2 SVGAGI. The length of the CDR3 is 16 residues. CDR3 residues: CASSYPRDINTGELFF. For the CDR3, the DNA is TGTGCCAGCAGTTACCCACGGGACATCAACACCGGGGAGCTGTTTTTT.

This clonotype has a count of ten or more. This sequence joins TRBV6-1 and TRBJ1-5; D is unresolved. Per germline, CDR1 MNHNS and CDR2 SASEGT. Trimming took off 4 bases at V and 2 bases at J, with 9 bases between the two ends. The CDR3 is 14 amino acids. The CDR3 spells CASSGPYGNQPQHF. Written as DNA, the CDR3 is TGTGCCAGCAGTGGACCTTACGGCAATCAGCCCCAGCATTTT.

The rearrangement joins TRBV20-1 to TRBJ1-1, with unresolved D. Germline CDR1 is DFQATT and CDR2 is SNEGSKA (reference sequence). This CDR3 spans 14 amino acids. The germline V and J ends were trimmed by 4 bases and 1 base, with 13 bases remaining between them. The chain's CDR3 is CSAKDELTNTEAFF. DNA of the CDR3: TGCAGTGCTAAAGATGAGCTTACGAACACTGAAGCTTTCTTT.

The rearrangement uses TRBV4-1 and TRBJ2-7; maybe TRBD1 (5 bases). V was shortened by 3 bases and J by 2 bases, with 11 bases between the two germline ends. CDR3 length: 14 residues. CDR1 is MGHRA, CDR2 YSYEKL, per germline. This CDR3 is CASSQGRVTYEQYF. CDR3 nucleotides: TGCGCCAGCAGCCAGGGCAGGGTCACCTACGAGCAGTACTTC.

This clonotype has only a few counts. The rearrangement links TRBV7-6 to TRBJ2-5; 10 positions match TRBD1. CDR1 is SGHVS and CDR2 is FNYEAQ in the germline V gene. With 2 bases clipped from V and 5 bases from J, the junction kept 8 bases outside the gene matches. The CDR3 contains 16 residues. In DNA form, the CDR3 reads TGTGCCAGCAGCTTAATGGGACAGGGGATAGTTGAGACCCAGTACTTC. Residues: CASSLMGQGIVETQYF.

This clonotype has at least ten counts. V is TRBV28 and J is TRBJ2-7; no clear D gene. Germline V CDR1 and CDR2: MDHEN, SYDVKM. The V gene lost 5 bases and the J gene lost 6 bases, with 11 bases spanning the gap. CDR3 length: 12 amino acids. The CDR3 nucleotides are TGTGCCAGCAGTCGAAAACTCGGCGAGCAGTACTTC. Translation: CASSRKLGEQYF.

This clonotype was recorded many times. This chain uses TRBV28 with TRBJ2-7; D may be TRBD1 or TRBD2 (5 bases each). The length of the CDR3 is 14 residues. The germline gives CDR1 MDHEN, CDR2 SYDVKM. Trimming pared 6 bases from V and 0 bases from J, leaving 12 bases between. CDR3 coding DNA: TGTGCCAGCAGCTCGGGACCGCTCTCCTACGAGCAGTACTTC. Translating it yields CASSSGPLSYEQYF.